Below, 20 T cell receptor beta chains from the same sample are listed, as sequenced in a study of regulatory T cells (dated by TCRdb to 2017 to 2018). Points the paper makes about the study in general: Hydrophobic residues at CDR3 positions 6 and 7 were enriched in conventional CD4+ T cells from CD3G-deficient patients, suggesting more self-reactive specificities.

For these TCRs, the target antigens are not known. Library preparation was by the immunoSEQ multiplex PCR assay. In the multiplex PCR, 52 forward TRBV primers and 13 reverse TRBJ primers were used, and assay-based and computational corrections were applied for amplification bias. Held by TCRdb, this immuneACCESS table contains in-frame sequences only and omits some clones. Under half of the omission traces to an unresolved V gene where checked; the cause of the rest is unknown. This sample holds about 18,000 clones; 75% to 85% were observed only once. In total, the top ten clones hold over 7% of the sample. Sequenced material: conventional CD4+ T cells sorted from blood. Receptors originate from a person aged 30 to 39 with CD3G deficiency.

The CDR3 sequence: CASSSGRYNSPLHF. CDR3 DNA: TGCGCCAGCAGCTCCGGACGATATAATTCACCCCTCCACTTT. The chain has TRBV5-1 and TRBJ1-6; D is ambiguous. Germline values: CDR1 SGHRS, CDR2 YFSETQ. Trimming took 3 bases from V and 4 from J, leaving 8 bases between them. This CDR3 is 14 amino acids long. The whole variable domain, filled in from reference TRBV5-1 and TRBJ1-6, reads KAGVTQTPRYLIKTRGQQVTLSCSPISGHRSVSWYQQTPGQGLQFLFEYFSETQRNKGNFPGRFSGRQFSNSRSEMNVSTLELGDSALYLCASSSGRYNSPLHFGNGTRLTVT.

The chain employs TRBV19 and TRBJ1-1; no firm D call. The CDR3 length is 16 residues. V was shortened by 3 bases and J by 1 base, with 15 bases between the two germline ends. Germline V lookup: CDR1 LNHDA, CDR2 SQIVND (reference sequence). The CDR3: CASSISKGSANTEAFF. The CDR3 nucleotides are TGTGCCAGTAGTATCTCGAAGGGATCTGCGAACACTGAAGCTTTCTTT.

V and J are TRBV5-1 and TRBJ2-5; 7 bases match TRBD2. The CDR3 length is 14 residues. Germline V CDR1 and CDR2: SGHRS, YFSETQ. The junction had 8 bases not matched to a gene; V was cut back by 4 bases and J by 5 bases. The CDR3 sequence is CASSGGLGLETQYF. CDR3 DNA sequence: TGCGCCAGCAGCGGCGGACTAGGCCTGGAGACCCAGTACTTC.

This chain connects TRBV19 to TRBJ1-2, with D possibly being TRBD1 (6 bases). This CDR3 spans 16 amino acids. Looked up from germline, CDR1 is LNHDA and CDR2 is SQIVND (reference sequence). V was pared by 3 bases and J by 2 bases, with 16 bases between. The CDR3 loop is CASSIGGTKRNYGYTF. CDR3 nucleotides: TGTGCCAGTAGTATCGGCGGGACAAAAAGGAACTATGGCTACACCTTC.

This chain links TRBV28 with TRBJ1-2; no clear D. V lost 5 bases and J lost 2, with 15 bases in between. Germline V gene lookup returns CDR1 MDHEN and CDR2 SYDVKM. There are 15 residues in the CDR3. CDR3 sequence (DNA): TGTGCCAGCAGTACAACTACAGCAAGAAACTATGGCTACACCTTC. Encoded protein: CASSTTTARNYGYTF.

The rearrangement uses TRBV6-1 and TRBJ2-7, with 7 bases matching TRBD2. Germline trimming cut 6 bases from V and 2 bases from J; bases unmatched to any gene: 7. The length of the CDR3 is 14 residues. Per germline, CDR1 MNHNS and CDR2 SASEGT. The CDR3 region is CASSVGRGTYEQYF. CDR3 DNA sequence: TGTGCCAGCAGCGTGGGGCGGGGGACCTACGAGCAGTACTTC.

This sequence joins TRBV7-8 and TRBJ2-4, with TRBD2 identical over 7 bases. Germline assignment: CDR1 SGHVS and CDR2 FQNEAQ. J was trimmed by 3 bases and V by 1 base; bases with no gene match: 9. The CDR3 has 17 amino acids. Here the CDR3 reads CASSLDFGRGIKNIQYF. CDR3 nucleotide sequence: TGTGCCAGCAGCTTAGATTTTGGGAGGGGTATCAAAAACATTCAGTACTTC.

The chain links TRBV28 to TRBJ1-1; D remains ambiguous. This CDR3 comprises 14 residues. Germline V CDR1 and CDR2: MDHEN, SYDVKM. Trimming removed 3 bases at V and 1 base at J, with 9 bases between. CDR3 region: CASSFLGKNTEAFF. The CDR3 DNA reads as TGTGCCAGCAGTTTCTTAGGGAAGAACACTGAAGCTTTCTTT.

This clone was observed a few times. CDR3 DNA: TGTGCCAGCAGTCCTTTCGGGGTCACCGGGGAGCTGTTTTTT. Translation gives CASSPFGVTGELFF. The chain has TRBV6-1 and TRBJ2-2, with D tentatively TRBD2 (5 bases). Per the germline V gene, CDR1 is MNHNS and CDR2 is SASEGT. The CDR3 length is 14 residues. Trimming took off 5 bases at V and 4 bases at J, with 11 bases between the two ends.

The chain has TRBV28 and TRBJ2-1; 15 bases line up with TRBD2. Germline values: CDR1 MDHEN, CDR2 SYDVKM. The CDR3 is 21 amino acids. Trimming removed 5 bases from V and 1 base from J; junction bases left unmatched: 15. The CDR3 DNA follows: TGTGCCAGCAGTCCATCACGTAGGACTAGCGGGAGGGTATATTCCTACAATGAGCAGTTCTTC. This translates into CASSPSRRTSGRVYSYNEQFF.

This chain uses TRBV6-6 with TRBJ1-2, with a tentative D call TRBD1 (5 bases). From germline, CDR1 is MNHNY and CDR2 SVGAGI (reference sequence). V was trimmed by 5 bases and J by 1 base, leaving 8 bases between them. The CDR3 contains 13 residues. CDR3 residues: CASSKQVNYGYTF. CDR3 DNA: TGTGCCAGCAGTAAACAGGTTAACTATGGCTACACCTTC.

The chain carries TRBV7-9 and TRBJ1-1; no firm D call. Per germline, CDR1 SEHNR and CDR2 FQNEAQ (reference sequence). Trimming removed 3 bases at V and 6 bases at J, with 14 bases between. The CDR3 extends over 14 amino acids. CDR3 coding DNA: TGTGCCAGCAGCTTTCGTGGGTTGGAATCTGAAGCTTTCTTT. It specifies CASSFRGLESEAFF.

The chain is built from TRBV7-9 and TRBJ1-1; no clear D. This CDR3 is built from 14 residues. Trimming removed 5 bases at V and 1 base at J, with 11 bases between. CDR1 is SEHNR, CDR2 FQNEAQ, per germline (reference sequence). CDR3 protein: CASSPRTGNTEAFF. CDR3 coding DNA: TGTGCCAGCAGCCCCCGGACGGGGAACACTGAAGCTTTCTTT.

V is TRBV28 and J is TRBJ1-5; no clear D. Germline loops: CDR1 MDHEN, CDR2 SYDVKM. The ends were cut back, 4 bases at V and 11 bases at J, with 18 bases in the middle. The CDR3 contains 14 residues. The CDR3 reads CASSSLGDGKSQHF. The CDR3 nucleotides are TGTGCCAGCAGTTCCTTGGGCGACGGGAAGTCCCAGCATTTT.

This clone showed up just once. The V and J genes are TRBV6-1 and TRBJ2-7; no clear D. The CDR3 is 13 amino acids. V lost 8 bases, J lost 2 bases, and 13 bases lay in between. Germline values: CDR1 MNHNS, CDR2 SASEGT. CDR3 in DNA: TGTGCCAGCTCTCAACACGTAACCTACGAGCAGTACTTC. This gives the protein CASSQHVTYEQYF.

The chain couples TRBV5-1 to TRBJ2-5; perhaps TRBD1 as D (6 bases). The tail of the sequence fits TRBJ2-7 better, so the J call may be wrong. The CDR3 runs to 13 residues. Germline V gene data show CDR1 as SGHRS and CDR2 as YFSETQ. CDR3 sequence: CASSRDTSYEQYF. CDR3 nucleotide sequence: TGCGCCAGCAGCCGGGACACCTCCTACGAGCAGTACTTC.

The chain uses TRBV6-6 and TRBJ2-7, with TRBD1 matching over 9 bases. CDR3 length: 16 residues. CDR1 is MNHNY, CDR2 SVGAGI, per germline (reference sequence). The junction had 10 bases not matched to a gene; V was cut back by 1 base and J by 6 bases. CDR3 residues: CASSYFLPDRGGEQYF. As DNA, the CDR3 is TGTGCCAGCAGTTACTTTTTACCTGACAGGGGGGGCGAGCAGTACTTC.

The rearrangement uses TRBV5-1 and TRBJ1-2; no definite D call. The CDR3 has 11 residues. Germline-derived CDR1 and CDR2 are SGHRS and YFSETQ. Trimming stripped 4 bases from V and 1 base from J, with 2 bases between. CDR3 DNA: TGCGCCAGCAGCAATAACTATGGCTACACCTTC. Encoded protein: CASSNNYGYTF.

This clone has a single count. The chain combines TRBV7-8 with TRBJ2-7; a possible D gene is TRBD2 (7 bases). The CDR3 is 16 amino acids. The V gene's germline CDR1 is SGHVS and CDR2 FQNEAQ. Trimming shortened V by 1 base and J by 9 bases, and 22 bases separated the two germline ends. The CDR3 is CASSLEGGAGTVRQYF. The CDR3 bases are TGTGCCAGCAGCTTAGAAGGGGGGGCAGGGACGGTCCGGCAGTACTTC.

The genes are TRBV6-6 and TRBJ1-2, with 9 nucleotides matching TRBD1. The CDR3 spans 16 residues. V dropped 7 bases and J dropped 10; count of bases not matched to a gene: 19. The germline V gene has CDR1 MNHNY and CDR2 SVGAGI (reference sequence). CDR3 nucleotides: TGTGCCAGCACACTTTATCCTACAGGGGGCCCAGGAGACTACACCTTC. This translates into CASTLYPTGGPGDYTF.